This is a list of T cell receptor beta chains from one sample in a study of human T cells and chemical hapten exposure. Each CDR3 protein is one row after TCRdb ran MiXCR on the RACE reads. Among more than 85,000 distinct CDR3 sequences listed, 9.2% were seen once. Specimen: whole blood, collected in connection with sensitization to the hapten diphenylcyclopropenone (DPC). The receptors here all came from a woman between 40 and 55 years old with alopecia areata. Some clones in this sample may be carry-over from other donors' samples. Each CDR3 is given with its conserved first and last residue. D genes are given only for firm matches. Clone sizes are given selectively: once, few, many, or a class where the clone is expanded.

j_call	cdr3_length	clone_size	v_call	d_call	cdr3_nt	cdr3_aa
TRBJ2-6	17	few	TRBV21-1	NA	TGTGCCAGCAGTCCAAGGATGAGAGGGCGAGGGGCCAACGTCCTGACTTTC	CASSPRMRGRGANVLTF
TRBJ2-3	15	many	TRBV12-3/TRBV12-4	NA	TGTGCCAGCAGTTTAGGACCCCCCAGGGCCGATACGCAGTATTTT	CASSLGPPRADTQYF
TRBJ1-1	13	few	TRBV5-4	NA	TGTGCCAGCAGCTTGTATCAGAACACTGAAGCTTTCTTT	CASSLYQNTEAFF
TRBJ2-2	16	many	TRBV7-6	TRBD2	TGTGCCAGCAGCCTCGCTCTAGCGGGGGGACCCGGGGAGCTGTTTTTT	CASSLALAGGPGELFF
TRBJ1-1	15	many	TRBV7-9	NA	TGTGCCAGCAGCTTAGGTGGGTTGCGGGTCACTGAAGCTTTCTTT	CASSLGGLRVTEAFF
TRBJ1-1	16	NA	TRBV6-2/TRBV6-3	NA	TGTGCCAGCAGTTACTCGTTATTTGCGGTGAACACTGAAGCTTTCTTT	CASSYSLFAVNTEAFF
TRBJ2-6	17	few	TRBV5-4	NA	TGTGCCAGCAGCTCGAGCCACAAGCGCTCTGGGGCCAACGTCCTGACTTTC	CASSSSHKRSGANVLTF
TRBJ2-4	11	NA	TRBV12-3/TRBV12-4	NA	TGTGCCAGCAGGGACAGAAACATTCAGTACTTC	CASRDRNIQYF
TRBJ2-1	17	few	TRBV4-1	NA	TGCGCCAGCAGCCAAGATCCGCTGGGACTCCCGTACAATGAGCAGTTCTTC	CASSQDPLGLPYNEQFF
TRBJ2-1	11	NA	TRBV3-1	NA	TGTGCCAGCCAGTCCTACAATGAGCAGTTCTTC	CASQSYNEQFF
TRBJ1-5	12	few	TRBV20-1	NA	TGCAGTGCTAGTTGGGCCGACGGGCCCCAGCATTTT	CSASWADGPQHF
TRBJ2-5	17	many	TRBV15	TRBD1	TGTGCCACCAGCTCGGGAAACAGGGGCCCGTACCAAGAGACCCAGTACTTC	CATSSGNRGPYQETQYF
TRBJ2-2	14	few	TRBV9	TRBD1	TGTGCCAGCAGCGCAGGGGGCGCCGGCGGGGAGCTGTTTTTT	CASSAGGAGGELFF
TRBJ2-3	15	few	TRBV19	TRBD1	TGTGCCAGTAGCCCGGGACAGGGGACGACGCATACGCAGTATTTT	CASSPGQGTTHTQYF
TRBJ2-3	18	few	TRBV12-3/TRBV12-4	TRBD2	TGTGCCAGCACTAGCAGGGGACTAGCGGGGGTTTACACAGATACGCAGTATTTT	CASTSRGLAGVYTDTQYF
TRBJ1-3	18	NA	TRBV6-5	NA	TGTGCCAGCAGTTACACGAAACCGACAGGCTACTCTGAAAACACCATATATTTT	CASSYTKPTGYSENTIYF
TRBJ2-7	13	NA	TRBV25-1	TRBD2	TGTGCCAGCAGTGAATCAGGATCCGGGACTAGGTACTTC	CASSESGSGTRYF
TRBJ1-2	13	many	TRBV9	TRBD1	TGTGCCAGCAGCGTAGTTCCACAGGGGGGTCCCACCTTC	CASSVVPQGGPTF
TRBJ1-6	15	many	TRBV18	NA	TGTGCCAGCTCACCAGATCTAGGGATGAATTCACCCCTCCACTTT	CASSPDLGMNSPLHF
TRBJ2-3	16	NA	TRBV7-3	TRBD2	TGTGCCAGCAGCTTATACCTAGCGGGGGGGCCAGATACGCAGTATTTT	CASSLYLAGGPDTQYF
TRBJ2-5	14	many	TRBV11-2	TRBD2	TGTGCCAGCAGCTTAGGTAGCGGGGGAGAGACCCAGTACTTC	CASSLGSGGETQYF
TRBJ1-1	14	many	TRBV6-5	TRBD1	TGTGCCAGCAAATCGGGACAGGGGCCGGCTGAAGCTTTCTTT	CASKSGQGPAEAFF
TRBJ2-5	15	NA	TRBV4-2	NA	TGTGCCAGCAGCCAAGATGGGGGGTCCTCGGAGACCCAGTACTTC	CASSQDGGSSETQYF
TRBJ1-5	13	NA	TRBV6-5	NA	TGTGCCAGCGGGCGCCACAAAAATCAGCCCCAGCATTTT	CASGRHKNQPQHF
TRBJ2-6	16	many	TRBV6-2/TRBV6-3	NA	TGTGCCAGCAGTTACCCCGACTACTCTGGGGCCAACGTCCTGACTTTC	CASSYPDYSGANVLTF
TRBJ2-3	13	many	TRBV11-2	TRBD1	TGTGCCACCGGACAGGGGTGGTCCGATACGCAGTATTTT	CATGQGWSDTQYF
TRBJ2-2	16	many	TRBV7-8	TRBD1	TGTGCCAGCAGCCCGCGGGACAGGGGGCGAACCGGGGAGCTGTTTTTT	CASSPRDRGRTGELFF
TRBJ1-5	14	many	TRBV7-2	NA	TGTGCCAGCAGCTTTTCCCGGGATTCACAGCCCCAGCATTTT	CASSFSRDSQPQHF
TRBJ1-4	15	many	TRBV28	NA	TGTGCCAGCAGTGCCTGGGGCGGAGGTCGGGAAAAACTGTTTTTT	CASSAWGGGREKLFF
TRBJ1-1	13	many	TRBV29-1	TRBD1	TGCAGCGTTAACGGACAGGGGGCTGTGCGAGCTTTCTTT	CSVNGQGAVRAFF
TRBJ2-3	12	once	TRBV29-1	NA	TGCAGCGTTGAGAATGGCGGGGATACGCAGTATTTT	CSVENGGDTQYF
TRBJ2-7	15	many	TRBV28	TRBD2	TGTGCCAGCAGCAACGGACTAGCGGGGGACTACGAGCAGTACTTC	CASSNGLAGDYEQYF
TRBJ1-4	15	NA	TRBV5-4	NA	TGTGCCAGCAGCTTGGAGACAGGACATAATGAAAAACTGTTTTTT	CASSLETGHNEKLFF
TRBJ1-2	13	NA	TRBV5-5	NA	TGTGCCAGCAGCTTGGAAGGGGAGATTCGCTACACCTTC	CASSLEGEIRYTF
TRBJ2-1	11	many	TRBV4-2	NA	TGTGCCAGCAGCCCCGGGCTATTGCAGTTCTTC	CASSPGLLQFF
TRBJ1-6	14	few	TRBV11-2	NA	TGTGCCAGCACCTCGACCCCGTTACATTCACCCCTCCACTTT	CASTSTPLHSPLHF
TRBJ2-3	15	many	TRBV12-3/TRBV12-4	NA	TGTGCCAGCAGTACCCCGGGGGGCAGCTTGGATACGCAGTATTTT	CASSTPGGSLDTQYF
TRBJ1-6	18	many	TRBV7-9	NA	TGTGCCAGCAGCTTAGCCGAGGGGGAGAACTCCTATAATTCACCCCTCCACTTT	CASSLAEGENSYNSPLHF
TRBJ2-3	12	many	TRBV7-9	NA	TGTGCCAGCTCACCCACTACCGATACGCAGTATTTT	CASSPTTDTQYF
TRBJ2-2	15	many	TRBV7-2	NA	TGTGCCAGCAGCCAGAGGGGGGGCCGAGACGGGGAGCTGTTTTTT	CASSQRGGRDGELFF
TRBJ2-3	17	few	TRBV12-3/TRBV12-4	NA	TGTGCCAGCAGTACCTCTCCGGGGGCCCGAGGCGCAGATACGCAGTATTTT	CASSTSPGARGADTQYF
TRBJ2-1	14	few	TRBV5-4	NA	TGTGCCAGCAGCTGGGGAAGGCTAGCCAATGAGCAGTTCTTC	CASSWGRLANEQFF
TRBJ2-7	13	few	TRBV7-6	NA	TGTGCCAGCAGCACCCAGGACGGCGTCGAGCAGTACTTC	CASSTQDGVEQYF
TRBJ2-5	13	few	TRBV28	NA	TGTGCCAGCTCCCGGGGGCCAGGGGAGACCCAGTACTTC	CASSRGPGETQYF
TRBJ2-3	16	many	TRBV7-9	NA	TGTGCCAGCAGCCGATCGGACAAGGGGCTGTTAGATACGCAGTATTTT	CASSRSDKGLLDTQYF
TRBJ2-2	14	NA	TRBV2	NA	TGTGCCAGTAGGACAGACTCCCGGGCCGGGGAGCTGTTTTTT	CASRTDSRAGELFF
TRBJ2-7	13	many	TRBV3-1	NA	TGTGCCAGCAGCCAAGATAATAGCTACGAGCAGTACTTC	CASSQDNSYEQYF
TRBJ1-3	13	many	TRBV3-1	NA	TGTGCCAGCAGCCAAGAGGCACTAAACACCATATATTTT	CASSQEALNTIYF
TRBJ2-7	15	few	TRBV20-1	NA	TGCAGTGCTTCCATACCGGGCCCTACCACGGGAGAGCAGTACTTC	CSASIPGPTTGEQYF
TRBJ1-4	14	NA	TRBV12-3/TRBV12-4	TRBD1	TGTGCCAGCAGCACAACAGGGGACCACGAAAAACTGTTTTTT	CASSTTGDHEKLFF
TRBJ1-4	15	NA	TRBV6-6	NA	TGTGCCAGCAACCCCGGGGCAGGGAAGAATGAAAAACTGTTTTTT	CASNPGAGKNEKLFF
TRBJ1-6	13	many	TRBV3-1	NA	TGTGCCAGCAGCCAGTCGGGCAGTTCACCCCTCCACTTT	CASSQSGSSPLHF
TRBJ2-7	15	few	TRBV7-6	TRBD2	TGTGCCAGCAGCGAAAGCGGGGGCGCAACCTACGAGCAGTACTTC	CASSESGGATYEQYF
TRBJ2-7	13	many	TRBV29-1	TRBD1	TGCAGCGCCGTGAGACAGGGGAACTACGAGCAGTACTTC	CSAVRQGNYEQYF
TRBJ2-3	12	NA	TRBV28	NA	TGTGCCAGCAGTTCCCAGGGAGATACGCAGTATTTT	CASSSQGDTQYF
TRBJ1-5	16	NA	TRBV6-2/TRBV6-3	NA	TGTGCCAGCAGTTACGCCTTCCGGGGATCCTATCAGCCCCAGCATTTT	CASSYAFRGSYQPQHF
TRBJ2-2	13	many	TRBV13	NA	TGTGCCAGCTGCGAGGGGTACACCGGGGAGCTGTTTTTT	CASCEGYTGELFF